Here is one TCR beta chain with its context. Its specificity is not known. The data derive from a study of human versus mouse CDR3 diversity and MHC coevolution. The assay was immunoSEQ multiplex PCR, and TCRdb's table has in-frame clones only and misses some. The repertoire holds about 83,000 clones, with under 95% as singletons. Study-level results: By iCHAO1, human TCR beta clonotypes numbered some 1.6 million, the most.

V was trimmed by 1 base and J by 3 bases, leaving 7 bases between them. The CDR3 extends over 14 amino acids. Looked up from germline, CDR1 is LNHNV and CDR2 is YYDKDF (reference sequence). The sequenced material came from naive CD4+ T cells from blood. Indicated subset: CD45RO-negative CD62L-positive naive CD4 T cells. This TCR came from a person between 25 and 69 years old in good health. The chain employs TRBV15 and TRBJ1-3; unclear D gene. Written as DNA, the CDR3 is TGTGCCACCAGCAGAGGGGCAGATGGAAACACCATATATTTT. It is translated as CATSRGADGNTIYF.